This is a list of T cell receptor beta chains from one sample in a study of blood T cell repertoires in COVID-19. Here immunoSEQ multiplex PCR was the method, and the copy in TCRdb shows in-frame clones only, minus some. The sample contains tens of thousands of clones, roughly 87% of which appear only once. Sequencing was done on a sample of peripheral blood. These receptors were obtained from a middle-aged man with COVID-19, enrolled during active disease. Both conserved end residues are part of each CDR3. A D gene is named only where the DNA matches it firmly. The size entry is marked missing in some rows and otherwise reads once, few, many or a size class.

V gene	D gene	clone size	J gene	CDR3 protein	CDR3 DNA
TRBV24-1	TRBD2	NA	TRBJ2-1	CATSDLRTSGRLSEQFF	TGTGCCACCAGTGATCTACGGACTAGCGGGAGATTAAGTGAGCAGTTCTTC
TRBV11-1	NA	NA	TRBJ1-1	CASSGLVNTEAFF	TGTGCCAGCAGCGGCTTGGTGAACACTGAAGCTTTCTTT
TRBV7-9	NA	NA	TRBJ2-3	CASSSFGEGNTQYF	TGTGCCAGCAGCTCTTTCGGGGAAGGGAATACGCAGTATTTT
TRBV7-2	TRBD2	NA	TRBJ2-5	CASSLDGGREETQYF	TGTGCCAGCAGCTTAGATGGCGGGAGGGAAGAGACCCAGTACTTC
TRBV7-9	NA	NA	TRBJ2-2	CASSLGLNTGELFF	TGTGCCAGCAGCCTCGGACTCAACACCGGGGAGCTGTTTTTT
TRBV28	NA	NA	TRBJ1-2	CASTAQGREGYTF	TGTGCCAGCACCGCGCAGGGTCGAGAAGGCTACACCTTC
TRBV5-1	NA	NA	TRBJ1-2	CASSLEGFGDYGYTF	TGCGCCAGCAGCTTGGAGGGGTTTGGGGACTATGGCTACACCTTC
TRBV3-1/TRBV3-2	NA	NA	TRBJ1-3	CASSQSMSNTIYF	TGTGCCAGCAGCCAATCTATGAGTAACACCATATATTTT
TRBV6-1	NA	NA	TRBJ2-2	CASSAHPGTPNTGELFF	TGTGCCAGCAGTGCCCACCCCGGGACACCGAACACCGGGGAGCTGTTTTTT
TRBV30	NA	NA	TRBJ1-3	CAWSLPGTGNTIYF	TGTGCCTGGAGCCTGCCAGGGACTGGAAACACCATATATTTT
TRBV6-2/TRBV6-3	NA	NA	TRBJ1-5	CASSYSRRNREYSNQPQHF	TGTGCCAGCAGTTACTCGAGGAGAAACAGGGAATATAGCAATCAGCCCCAGCATTTT
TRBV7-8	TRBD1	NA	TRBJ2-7	CASSSVRTGSSGEQYF	TGTGCCAGCAGCTCGGTTAGGACAGGGTCGTCGGGAGAGCAGTACTTC
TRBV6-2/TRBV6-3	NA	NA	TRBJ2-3	CASSPRVVTDTQYF	TGTGCCAGCAGCCCCCGGGTCGTCACAGATACGCAGTATTTT
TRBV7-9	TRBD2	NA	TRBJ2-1	CASSLGRLAGGREGEQFF	TGTGCCAGCAGCTTAGGGCGGCTAGCGGGAGGCCGGGAGGGTGAGCAGTTCTTC
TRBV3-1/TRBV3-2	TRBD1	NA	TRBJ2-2	CASSQVLGTGIRGELFF	TGTGCCAGCAGCCAAGTCCTCGGGACAGGGATTCGCGGGGAGCTGTTTTTT
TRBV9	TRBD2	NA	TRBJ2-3	CASSVGWTSGTDTQYF	TGTGCCAGCAGCGTAGGTTGGACTAGCGGCACAGATACGCAGTATTTT
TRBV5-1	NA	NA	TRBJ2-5	CASSLEGEETQYF	TGCGCCAGCAGCTTGGAGGGGGAAGAGACCCAGTACTTC
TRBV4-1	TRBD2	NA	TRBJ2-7	CASSQEPGGSYEQYF	TGCGCCAGCAGCCAAGAACCGGGGGGCTCCTACGAGCAGTACTTC
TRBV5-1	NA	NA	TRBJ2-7	CASSLQQGRSYEQYF	TGCGCCAGCAGCTTGCAACAGGGGAGGTCCTACGAGCAGTACTTC
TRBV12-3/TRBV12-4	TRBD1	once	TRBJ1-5	CASSLKEGTGQHF	TGTGCCAGCAGTTTGAAGGAGGGGACAGGCCAGCATTTT
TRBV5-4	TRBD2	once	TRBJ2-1	CASSPGTSDNEQFF	TGTGCCAGCAGTCCCGGGACTAGCGACAATGAGCAGTTCTTC
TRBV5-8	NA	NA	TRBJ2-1	CASSLGDLYNEQFF	TGTGCCAGCAGCTTGGGGGACTTATACAATGAGCAGTTCTTC
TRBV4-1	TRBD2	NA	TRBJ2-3	CASSQRTSGTSTDTQYF	TGCGCCAGCAGCCAGAGGACTAGCGGGACTAGCACAGATACGCAGTATTTT
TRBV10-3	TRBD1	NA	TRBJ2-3	CATEQGSTDTQYF	TGTGCCACCGAACAGGGGAGCACAGATACGCAGTATTTT
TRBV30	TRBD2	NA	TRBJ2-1	CAWSVLGTSGSDEQFF	TGTGCCTGGAGTGTACTGGGGACTAGCGGGAGTGATGAGCAGTTCTTC
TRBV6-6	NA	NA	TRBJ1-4	CASSSGTRSEKLFF	TGTGCCAGCAGTTCCGGGACACGTTCTGAAAAACTGTTTTTT
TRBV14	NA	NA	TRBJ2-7	CASGRAGGGSYEQYF	TGTGCCAGTGGCCGCGCCGGGGGAGGCTCCTACGAGCAGTACTTC
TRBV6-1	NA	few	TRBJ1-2	CASSESQNNYGYTF	TGTGCCAGCAGTGAATCACAGAATAACTATGGCTACACCTTC
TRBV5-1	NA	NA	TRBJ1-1	CASSLVQGRYTEAFF	TGCGCCAGCAGCTTGGTTCAGGGGCGATACACTGAAGCTTTCTTT
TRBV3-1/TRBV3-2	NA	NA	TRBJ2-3	CASSQDAGGRDTQYF	TGTGCCAGCAGCCAAGACGCTGGTGGCAGAGATACGCAGTATTTT
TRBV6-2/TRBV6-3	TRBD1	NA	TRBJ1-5	CASSYGTGYSNQPQHF	TGTGCCAGCAGTTACGGGACAGGTTATAGCAATCAGCCCCAGCATTTT
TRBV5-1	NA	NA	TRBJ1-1	CASSLTDRRADTEAFF	TGCGCCAGCAGCTTGACCGACCGGAGGGCCGACACTGAAGCTTTCTTT
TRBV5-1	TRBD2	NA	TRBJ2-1	CASSFPRTSGRENSYNEQFF	TGCGCCAGCAGCTTCCCCCGGACTAGCGGGAGGGAAAACTCCTACAATGAGCAGTTCTTC
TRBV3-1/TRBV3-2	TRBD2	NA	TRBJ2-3	CASSQGSAGEGDTQYF	TGTGCCAGCAGCCAAGGGTCAGCGGGAGAGGGAGATACGCAGTATTTT
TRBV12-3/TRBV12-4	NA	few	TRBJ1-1	CASRGEEAFF	TGTGCCAGCAGGGGCGAGGAAGCTTTCTTT
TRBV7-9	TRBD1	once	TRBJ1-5	CASSGDRGPRYQPQHF	TGTGCCAGCAGCGGGGACAGGGGCCCTAGGTATCAGCCCCAGCATTTT
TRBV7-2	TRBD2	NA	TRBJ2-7	CASSLGPAGGTYEQYF	TGTGCCAGCAGCTTAGGACCAGCGGGAGGAACCTACGAGCAGTACTTC
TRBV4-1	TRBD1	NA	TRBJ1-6	CASSPRPGGRESPLHF	TGCGCCAGCAGCCCCCGTCCAGGGGGCAGGGAATCACCCCTCCACTTT
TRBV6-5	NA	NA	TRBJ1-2	CASSYTPGASGGYTF	TGTGCCAGCAGTTATACTCCAGGGGCTTCTGGTGGCTACACCTTC
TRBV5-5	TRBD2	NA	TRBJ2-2	CASSFPGGPVGELFF	TGTGCCAGCAGCTTCCCGGGAGGGCCTGTCGGGGAGCTGTTTTTT
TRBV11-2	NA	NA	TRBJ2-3	CASSFPGYYTEDTQYF	TGTGCCAGCAGCTTTCCAGGGTACTATACAGAGGATACGCAGTATTTT
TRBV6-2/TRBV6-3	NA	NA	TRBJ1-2	CASSYSTGYGYTF	TGTGCCAGCAGTTATTCTACAGGCTATGGCTACACCTTC